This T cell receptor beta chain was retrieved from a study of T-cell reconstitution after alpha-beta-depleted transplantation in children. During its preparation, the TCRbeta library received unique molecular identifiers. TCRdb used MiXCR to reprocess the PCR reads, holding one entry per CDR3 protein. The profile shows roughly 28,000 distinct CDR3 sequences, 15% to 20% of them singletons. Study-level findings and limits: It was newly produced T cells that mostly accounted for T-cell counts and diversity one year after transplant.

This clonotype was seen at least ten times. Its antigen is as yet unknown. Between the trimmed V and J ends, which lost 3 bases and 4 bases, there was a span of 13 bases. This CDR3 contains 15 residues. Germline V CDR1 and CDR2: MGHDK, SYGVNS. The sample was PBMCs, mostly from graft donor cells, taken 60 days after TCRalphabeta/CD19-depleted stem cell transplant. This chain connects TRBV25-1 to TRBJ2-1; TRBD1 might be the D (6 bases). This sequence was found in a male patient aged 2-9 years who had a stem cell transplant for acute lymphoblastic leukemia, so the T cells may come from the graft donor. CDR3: CASSDISDSYNEQFF. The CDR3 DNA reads TGTGCCAGCAGTGATATTTCGGACAGTTACAATGAGCAGTTCTTC.